This T cell receptor (beta chain) was documented in a study of molecular identifiers for immune sequencing clone quantification. Concerning this clonotype: One base away lies a much larger clone, so this may be a sequencing read error.

TCRdb ran MiXCR on the PCR reads and lists one entry per CDR3 protein. This sample carries about 54,000 distinct CDR3 sequences, roughly a quarter of them seen once, and the ten largest clones take 1.5% to 2%. The TCR was taken from a human donor in good health. Some libraries in this study had Jurkat cell RNA spiked in. Material: naive CD8+ T cells from blood, with Jurkat cell RNA spiked in. This sample's subset: FACS-sorted CD8+CD4-CCR7+CD45RA+ naive T cells.

CDR3 residues: CASSTSGGPSNSPLHF. The CDR3 DNA sequence: TGTGCCAGCAGCACGAGTGGGGGGCCGAGTAATTCACCCCTCCACTTT. The chain links TRBV5-6 to TRBJ1-6; maybe TRBD1 (6 bases). Looked up from germline, CDR1 is SGHDT and CDR2 is YYEEEE. V lost 4 bases and J lost 6, with 17 bases in between. The CDR3 extends over 16 amino acids. The whole variable domain, filled in from reference TRBV5-6 and TRBJ1-6, reads DAGVTQSPTHLIKTRGQQVTLRCSPKSGHDTVSWYQQALGQGPQFIFQYYEEEERQRGNFPDRFSGHQFPNYSSELNVNALLLGDSALYLCASSTSGGPSNSPLHFGNGTRLTVT.